The source of this TCR beta chain is a study of metastatic and nonmetastatic thyroid tumors. None of the patients had undergone any treatment ahead of thyroid surgery. This clone ranks as medium-sized. TCRdb reprocessed the PCR reads via MiXCR. The sample gives tens of thousands of clones, around 20% of which show up once; about 3.8% is in the top ten. The receptor was isolated from a male donor with papillary thyroid cancer or a benign thyroid nodule (not recorded which). Some clones in this sample may be carry-over from other donors' samples. Sequences were obtained from blood.

CDR3 nucleotide sequence: TGCGCCAGCAGCCTAAGGACTAGCGGGAGGGCCCGCTCCTACGAGCAGTACTTC. Its protein is CASSLRTSGRARSYEQYF. V usage is TRBV5-1 and J usage is TRBJ2-7; 15 bases align to TRBD2. There are 18 residues in the CDR3. Germline CDR1 SGHRS, CDR2 YFSETQ. Trimming removed 4 bases from V and 0 bases from J; junction bases left unmatched: 8.